A selection of T cell receptor beta chains follows, all from one sample in a study of T cells in Graves' hyperthyroidism and ophthalmopathy. Using its own MiXCR run on the multiplex PCR reads, TCRdb lists one record per CDR3 protein. The sample has around 490,000 distinct CDR3 sequences; about 20% are singletons. The specimen sequenced was blood. The source of these receptors is a man aged 35-49 years with Graves' ophthalmopathy. Each CDR3 is given without its conserved first and last residue. D genes are given only for firm matches.

v_gene	d_gene	CDR3aa
TRBV18	TRBD2	ASSPLAGEEQF
TRBV7-2	NA	ASSPGTTTYGYT
TRBV3-1	TRBD2	ASSHASGGPYEQY
TRBV3-1	TRBD1	ASSLGTVNQPQH
TRBV30	TRBD1	AWSVGGGETQY
TRBV15	TRBD2	ATSLLAGTSGWTQY
TRBV15	TRBD2	ATSARTGGNEQF
TRBV7-2	NA	ASSPGLGQY
TRBV19	TRBD2	ASSGGTPGTQY
TRBV5-1	NA	ASSPGHTGELF